Given below is one T cell receptor (beta chain) in context. Antigen unknown. The sample comes from a study of cytomegalovirus exposure and HLA in healthy donors. Study context: Unique TCR beta sequences numbering approximately 120 million came from 150 million to 200 million T cells in an earlier analysis.

Nominal health characterized the donors when sampled, though unrecorded immune exposures were likely. The study ran its PCR with 60 Vbeta and 13 Jbeta primers. The data were produced by immunoSEQ multiplex PCR, yet TCRdb's version contains in-frame clones alone and is incomplete. In the table there are about 140,000 clones, approximately 79% of which are singletons. Findings of the study overall: With later analysis, a missense DCLRE1C variant became linked to TCR beta V- and J-gene trimming. Later analysis indicated greater clonal expansion among HLA-associated TCR beta chains than among equally common other chains.

The CDR3 runs to 14 residues. Germline CDR1 MNHEY, CDR2 SVGAGI. With 6 bases removed from V and 2 bases from J, the gap between germline ends came to 11 bases. This rearrangement joins TRBV6-5 to TRBJ1-5; D is unresolved. The sequenced sample was PBMCs. The TCR was taken from a man aged 18 to 30 in good health and CMV-seronegative. The CDR3 nucleotides are TGTGCCAGCAGCCGCCTCGTAGGCAATCAGCCCCAGCATTTT. Amino acid sequence: CASSRLVGNQPQHF.